This T cell receptor (beta chain) was sequenced in a study of cytomegalovirus exposure and HLA in healthy donors. PCR involved 60 Vbeta and 13 Jbeta primers. The method was immunoSEQ multiplex PCR; TCRdb's version includes in-frame clones alone and lacks a portion of them. The sample contains roughly 220,000 clones, more than 65% of which appear only once. The origin of this receptor is a man aged 45-60 years in good health and CMV-seronegative. What was sequenced was PBMCs.

CDR3 nucleotides: TGCAGCGTTGTGGGGCGGGAGGTCTACAATGAGCAGTTCTTC. Translating it yields CSVVGREVYNEQFF. The V gene is TRBV29-1, the J gene TRBJ2-1; TRBD2 agrees at 8 bases. The CDR3 covers 14 residues. Germline assignment: CDR1 SQVTM and CDR2 ANQGSEA. V lost 4 bases, J lost 3 bases, and 5 bases stayed unmatched.